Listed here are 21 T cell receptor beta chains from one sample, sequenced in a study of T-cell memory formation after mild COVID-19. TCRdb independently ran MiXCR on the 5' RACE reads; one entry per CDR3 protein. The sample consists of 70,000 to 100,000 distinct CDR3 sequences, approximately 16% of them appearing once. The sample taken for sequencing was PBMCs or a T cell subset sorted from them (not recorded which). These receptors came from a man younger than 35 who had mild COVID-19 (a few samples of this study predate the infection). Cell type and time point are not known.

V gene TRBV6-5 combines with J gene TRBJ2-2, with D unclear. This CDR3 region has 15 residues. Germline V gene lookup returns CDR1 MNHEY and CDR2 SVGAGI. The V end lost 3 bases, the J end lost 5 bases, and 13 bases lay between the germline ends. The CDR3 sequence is CASSYSPGETGELFF. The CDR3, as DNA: TGTGCCAGCAGTTATTCCCCCGGAGAGACCGGGGAGCTGTTTTTT.

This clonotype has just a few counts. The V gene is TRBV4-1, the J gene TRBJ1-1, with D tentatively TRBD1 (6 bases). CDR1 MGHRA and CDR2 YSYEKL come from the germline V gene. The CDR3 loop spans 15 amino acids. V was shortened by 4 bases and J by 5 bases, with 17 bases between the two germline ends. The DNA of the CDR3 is TGCGCCAGCAGCCCCTCTACAGGGCAGTTGACTGAAGCTTTCTTT. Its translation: CASSPSTGQLTEAFF.

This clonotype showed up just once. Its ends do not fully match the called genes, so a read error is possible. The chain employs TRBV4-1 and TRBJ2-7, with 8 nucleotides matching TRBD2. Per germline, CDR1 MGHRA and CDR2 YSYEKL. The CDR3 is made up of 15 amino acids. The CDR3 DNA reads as TGCGCCAGCAGCCAAGTAAGACTAGCGACCTACGATCAGTACTTC. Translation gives CASSQVRLATYDQYF.

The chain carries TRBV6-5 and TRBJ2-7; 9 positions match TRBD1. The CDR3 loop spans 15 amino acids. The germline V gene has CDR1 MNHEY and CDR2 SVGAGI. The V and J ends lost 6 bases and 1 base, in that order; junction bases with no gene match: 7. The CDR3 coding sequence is TGTGCCAGCAGCCGGGGGACAGGGCCTTCCTACGAGCAGTACGTC. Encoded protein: CASSRGTGPSYEQYV.

In nucleotides, the CDR3 is TGTGCCAGCAGTCCCCGGACAGGGGTGGGGACTGAAGCTTTCTTT. It translates to CASSPRTGVGTEAFF. J is TRBJ1-1 and V is TRBV25-1, with 9 bases aligning to TRBD1. Per the germline V gene, CDR1 is MGHDK and CDR2 is SYGVNS. CDR3 length equals 15 residues. V was pared by 5 bases and J by 5 bases, with 9 bases of the junction left unmatched. The whole variable domain, remainder taken from reference TRBV25-1 and TRBJ1-1, is EADIYQTPRYLVIGTGKKITLECSQTMGHDKMYWYQQDPGMELHLIHYSYGVNSTEKGDLSSESTVSRIRTEHFPLTLESARPSHTSQYLCASSPRTGVGTEAFFGQGTRLTVV.

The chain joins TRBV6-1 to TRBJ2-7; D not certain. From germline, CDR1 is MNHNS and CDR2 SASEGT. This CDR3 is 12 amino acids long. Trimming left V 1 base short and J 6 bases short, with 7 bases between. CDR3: CASSEGVVEQYF. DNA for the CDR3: TGTGCCAGCAGTGAAGGAGTAGTCGAGCAGTACTTC.

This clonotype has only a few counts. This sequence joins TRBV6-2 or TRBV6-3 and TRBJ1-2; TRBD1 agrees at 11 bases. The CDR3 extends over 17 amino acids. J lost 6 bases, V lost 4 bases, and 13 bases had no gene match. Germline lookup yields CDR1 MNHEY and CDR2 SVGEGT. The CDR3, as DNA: TGTGCCAGCAGTTCCTCCGGTCTAGGACAGGGGGCAAATGGCTACACCTTC. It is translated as CASSSSGLGQGANGYTF.

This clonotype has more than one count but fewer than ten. CDR3 residues: CASSQAGWGETQYF. The CDR3 bases are TGCGCCAGCAGCCAAGCCGGTTGGGGGGAGACCCAGTACTTC. The V gene is TRBV4-3, the J gene TRBJ2-5, with D perhaps matching TRBD1 or TRBD2 (5 bases each). V lost 1 base, J lost 5 bases, and 11 bases lay in between. Germline V gene data show CDR1 as LGHNA and CDR2 as YSLEER. The CDR3 covers 14 residues.

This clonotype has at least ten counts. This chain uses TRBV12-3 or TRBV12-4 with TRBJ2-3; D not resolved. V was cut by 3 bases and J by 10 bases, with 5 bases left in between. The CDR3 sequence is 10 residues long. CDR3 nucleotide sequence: TGTGCCAGCAGTTTCCCCCCGCAGTATTTT. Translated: CASSFPPQYF.

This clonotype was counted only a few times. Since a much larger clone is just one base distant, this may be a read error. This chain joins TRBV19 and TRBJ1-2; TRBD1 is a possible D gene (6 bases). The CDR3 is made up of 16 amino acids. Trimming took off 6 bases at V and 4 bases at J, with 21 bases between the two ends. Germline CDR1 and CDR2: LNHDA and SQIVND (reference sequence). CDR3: CASSRQVAIGSYGYTF. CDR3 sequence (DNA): TGTGCCAGTAGCCGACAGGTGGCAATTGGAAGCTATGGCTACACCTTC.

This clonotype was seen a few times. CDR3 loop: CASSPIGGGTYGYTF. CDR3 DNA: TGTGCCAGCAGTCCGATAGGAGGGGGAACGTATGGCTACACCTTC. The chain has TRBV6-5 and TRBJ1-2; perhaps TRBD1 as D (6 bases). Germline values: CDR1 MNHEY, CDR2 SVGAGI. V was shortened by 5 bases and J by 5 bases, with 18 bases between the two germline ends. This CDR3 comprises 15 residues.

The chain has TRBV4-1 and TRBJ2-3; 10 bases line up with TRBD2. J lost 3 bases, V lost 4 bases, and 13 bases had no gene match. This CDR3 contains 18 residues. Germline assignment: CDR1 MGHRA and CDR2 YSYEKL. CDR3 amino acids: CASSRGPSRAGGTDTQYF. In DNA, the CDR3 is TGCGCCAGCAGCCGAGGGCCTTCAAGAGCGGGAGGGACAGATACGCAGTATTTT.

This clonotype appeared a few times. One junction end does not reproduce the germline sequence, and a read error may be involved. CDR3 DNA: TGTGCCAGCAGTTGGGGATGGGCCGGGGAACTGTTTTTT. This encodes CASSWGWAGELFF. The chain joins TRBV28 to TRBJ2-2; tentatively, D is TRBD2 (5 bases). Germline V CDR1 and CDR2: MDHEN, SYDVKM. The CDR3 is 13 residues long. The full variable domain, with the rest looked up from reference TRBV28 and TRBJ2-2, is DVKVTQSSRYLVKRTGEKVFLECVQDMDHENMFWYRQDPGLGLRLIYFSYDVKMKEKGDIPEGYSVSREKKERFSLILESASTNQTSMYLCASSWGWAGELFFGEGSRLTVL.

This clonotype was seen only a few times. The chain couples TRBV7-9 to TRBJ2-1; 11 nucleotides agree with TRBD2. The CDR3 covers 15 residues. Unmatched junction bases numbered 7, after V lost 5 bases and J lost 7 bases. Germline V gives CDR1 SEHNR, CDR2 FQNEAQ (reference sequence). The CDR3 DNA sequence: TGTGCCAGCAGCCGTAGCGGGGGGGCCGGGAATGAGCAGTTCTTC. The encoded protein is CASSRSGGAGNEQFF.

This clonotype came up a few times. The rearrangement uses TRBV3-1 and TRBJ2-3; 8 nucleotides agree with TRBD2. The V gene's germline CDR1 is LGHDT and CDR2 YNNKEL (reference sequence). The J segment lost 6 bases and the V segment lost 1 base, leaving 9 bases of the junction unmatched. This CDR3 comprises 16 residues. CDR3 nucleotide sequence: TGTGCCAGCAGCCAAGGTACGGGGGGGCGTAGTGATACGCAGTATTTT. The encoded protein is CASSQGTGGRSDTQYF.

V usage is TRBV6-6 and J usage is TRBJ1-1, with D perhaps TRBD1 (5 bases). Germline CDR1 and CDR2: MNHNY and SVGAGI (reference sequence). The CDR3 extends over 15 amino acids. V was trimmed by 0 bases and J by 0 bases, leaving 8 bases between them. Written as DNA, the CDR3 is TGTGCCAGCAGTTACTCGGCGGACATGAACACTGAAGCTTTCTTT. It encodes CASSYSADMNTEAFF.

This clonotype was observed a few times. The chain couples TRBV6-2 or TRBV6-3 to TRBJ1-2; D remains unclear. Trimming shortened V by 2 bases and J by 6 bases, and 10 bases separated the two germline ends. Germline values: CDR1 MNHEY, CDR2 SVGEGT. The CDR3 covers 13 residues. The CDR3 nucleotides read TGTGCCAGCAGTTACAGGGTTTACGATGGCTACACCTTC. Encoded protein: CASSYRVYDGYTF.

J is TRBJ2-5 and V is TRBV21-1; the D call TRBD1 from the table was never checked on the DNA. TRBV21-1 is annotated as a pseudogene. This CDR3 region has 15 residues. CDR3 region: CASSKPRQLEETQYF. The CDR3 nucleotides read TGTGCCAGCAGCAAACCCCGACAGCTTGAGGAGACCCAGTACTTC.

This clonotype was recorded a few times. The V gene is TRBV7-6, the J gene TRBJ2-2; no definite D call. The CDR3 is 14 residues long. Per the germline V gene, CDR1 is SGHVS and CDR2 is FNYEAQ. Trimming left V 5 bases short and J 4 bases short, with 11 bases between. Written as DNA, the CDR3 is TGTGCCAGCAGCCCCGAGGTCTCCACCGGGGAGCTGTTTTTT. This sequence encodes CASSPEVSTGELFF.

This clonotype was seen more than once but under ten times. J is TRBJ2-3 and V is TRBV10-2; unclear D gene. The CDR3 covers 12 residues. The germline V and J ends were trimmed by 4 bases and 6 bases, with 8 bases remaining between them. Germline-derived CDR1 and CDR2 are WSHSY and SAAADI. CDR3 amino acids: CASSALSDTQYF. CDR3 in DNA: TGCGCCAGCAGTGCTTTGTCGGATACGCAGTATTTT.

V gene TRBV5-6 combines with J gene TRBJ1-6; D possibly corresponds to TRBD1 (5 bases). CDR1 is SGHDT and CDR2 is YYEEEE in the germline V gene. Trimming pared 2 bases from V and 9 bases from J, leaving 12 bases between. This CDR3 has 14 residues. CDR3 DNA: TGTGCCAGCAGCTTAGAAGGGGCTGGTTCACCCCTCCACTTT. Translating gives CASSLEGAGSPLHF.